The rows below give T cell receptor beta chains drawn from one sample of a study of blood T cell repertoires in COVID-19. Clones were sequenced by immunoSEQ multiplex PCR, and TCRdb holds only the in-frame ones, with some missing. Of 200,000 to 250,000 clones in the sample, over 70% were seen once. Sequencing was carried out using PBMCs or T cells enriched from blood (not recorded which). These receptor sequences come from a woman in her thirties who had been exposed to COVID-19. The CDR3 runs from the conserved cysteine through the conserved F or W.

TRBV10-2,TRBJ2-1,CASMELGANEQFF
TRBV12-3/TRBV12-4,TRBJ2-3,CASSLYGIQYF
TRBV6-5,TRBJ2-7,CASSPTGYEQYF
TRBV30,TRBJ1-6,CAWSVLSRDNSPLHF
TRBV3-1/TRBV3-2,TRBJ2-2,CASSLRGGVVTGELFF
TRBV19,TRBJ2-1,CASSIDLTSGRARSYNEQFF
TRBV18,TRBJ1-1,CASSLIPLTGPPGTEAFF
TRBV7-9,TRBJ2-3,CASRWGPDTQYF
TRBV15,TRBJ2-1,CATSRGGQTSRGPDEQFF
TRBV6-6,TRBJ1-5,CASSYTGQGAQPQHF
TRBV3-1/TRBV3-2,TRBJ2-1,CASSQDFLRSGLALNEQFF
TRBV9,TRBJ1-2,CASSRVPRGSYGYTF
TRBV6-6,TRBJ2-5,CASSRQGGFWAETQYF
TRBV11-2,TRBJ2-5,CASSLDRFPGSQETQYF
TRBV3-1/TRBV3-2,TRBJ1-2,CASSVSQTGVYGYTF
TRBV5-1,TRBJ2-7,CASSLVQGNEQYF
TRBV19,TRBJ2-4,CASSIGLAGGGIAKNIQYF
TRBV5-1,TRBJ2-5,CASSLFAGVGETQYF
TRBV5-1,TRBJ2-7,CASSLNKDRVSEQYF
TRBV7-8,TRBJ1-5,CASSLGTGFNQPQHF
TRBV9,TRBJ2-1,CASSVGGLDNEQFF
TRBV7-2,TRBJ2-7,CASSLAWTGGLSEQYF
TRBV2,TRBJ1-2,CASSEAGSRGFSYGYTF
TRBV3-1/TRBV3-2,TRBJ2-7,CASSPGHHLEQYF
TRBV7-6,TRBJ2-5,CASSLTTGAAVNQYF
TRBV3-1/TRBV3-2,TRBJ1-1,CASSLKGGDTEAFF
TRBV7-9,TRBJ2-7,CASSLGTGGLSSYEQYF
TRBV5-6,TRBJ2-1,CASSGLGGYNEQFF
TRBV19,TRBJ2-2,CASSIGLLAGGFPGELFF
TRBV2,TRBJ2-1,CAGWGQARGGEQFF
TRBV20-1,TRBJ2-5,CSAGGQETQYF
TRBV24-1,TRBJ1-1,CATSDPGDRGRKYESRAFF
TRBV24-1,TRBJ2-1,CATSALGGRNEQFF
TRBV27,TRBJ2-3,CASSLERERTDTQYF
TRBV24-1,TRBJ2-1,CATSDQGTTDINEQFF
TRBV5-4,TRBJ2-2,CASSLGTRNTGELFF
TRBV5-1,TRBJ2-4,CASSSKRDRVPPRDKNIQYF
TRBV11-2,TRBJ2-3,CASSLSSGSTDTQYF
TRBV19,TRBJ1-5,CASSAQGGPSNQPQHF
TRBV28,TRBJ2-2,CASSLSAGGKGGELFF
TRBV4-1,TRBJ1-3,CASSQDNNPPGSGKGNTIYF
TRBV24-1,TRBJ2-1,CATSETGRRANEQFF
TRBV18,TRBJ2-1,CASSPSVGASYNEQFF
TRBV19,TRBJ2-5,CASSIRATSGEETQYF
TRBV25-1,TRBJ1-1,CASSEWETPEAFF
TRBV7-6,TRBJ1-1,CASSSGQGRTEAFF
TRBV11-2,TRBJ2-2,CASSFVLAGGGTGELFF
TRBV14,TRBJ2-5,CASSHIGGETQYF
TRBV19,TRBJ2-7,CASSISRAGSYEQYF
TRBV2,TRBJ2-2,CASSRDRTNTGELFF
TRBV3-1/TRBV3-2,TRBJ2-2,CASSQATVSGELFF
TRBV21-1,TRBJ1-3,CASTKGQPHSGNTIYF
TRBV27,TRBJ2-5,CASTKHRETQYF
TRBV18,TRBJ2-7,CASSRERSYEQYF
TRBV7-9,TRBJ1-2,CASSLSNYGYTF
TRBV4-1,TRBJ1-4,CASSPRDRDEKLFF
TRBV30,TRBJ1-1,CAWSLQGTTEAFF
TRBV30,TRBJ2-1,CAWSVPGRSNEQFF
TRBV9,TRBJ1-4,CASSVAGTGAKKLFF